This TCR beta chain was documented in a study of cytomegalovirus exposure and HLA in healthy donors. Study overall: Unique TCRs numbering some 80 million, obtained from HLA-typed donors, made up an early data release. Study findings and constraints: Sequence variants that were highly shared formed a cluster that was likely a sequencing artifact. Most subjects' HLA-A and HLA-B alleles were reportedly predicted from TCR beta sequences.

As regards this clone: Antigen unknown.

PCR amplification relied on 60 Vbeta primers (plus 13 Jbeta primers). The table came from immunoSEQ multiplex PCR; TCRdb's copy has only in-frame clones and leaves some out. The repertoire table contains approximately 190,000 clones. CDR1 and CDR2 (germline): MNHEY, SVGAGI. The length of the CDR3 is 14 residues. The trim removed 6 bases at V and 4 bases at J, leaving 6 bases unmatched. Sequencing was performed on PBMCs. This chain uses TRBV6-5 with TRBJ2-1; 7 bases match TRBD2. The sequence was collected from a man aged 25 to 45 in good health and CMV-seronegative. CDR3 region: CASRALALYNEQFF. In DNA, the CDR3 is TGTGCCAGCAGAGCACTAGCGCTTTACAATGAGCAGTTCTTC.